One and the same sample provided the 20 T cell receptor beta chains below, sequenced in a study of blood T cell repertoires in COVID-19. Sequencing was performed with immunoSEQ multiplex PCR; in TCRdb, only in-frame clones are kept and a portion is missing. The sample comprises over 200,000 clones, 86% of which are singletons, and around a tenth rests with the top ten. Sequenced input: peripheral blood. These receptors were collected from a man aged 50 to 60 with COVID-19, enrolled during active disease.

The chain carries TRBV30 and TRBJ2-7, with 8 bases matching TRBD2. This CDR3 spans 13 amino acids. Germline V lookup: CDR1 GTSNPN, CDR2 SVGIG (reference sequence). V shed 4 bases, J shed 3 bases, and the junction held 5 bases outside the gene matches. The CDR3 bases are TGTGCCTGGAATACCGGGACTAGCTACGAGCAGTACTTC. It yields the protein CAWNTGTSYEQYF.

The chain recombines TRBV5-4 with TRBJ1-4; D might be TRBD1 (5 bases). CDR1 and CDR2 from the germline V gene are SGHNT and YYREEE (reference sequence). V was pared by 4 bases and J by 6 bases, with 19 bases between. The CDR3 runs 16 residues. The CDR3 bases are TGTGCCAGCAGCGGCCGGACGGGCACGGGGGATGAAAAACTGTTTTTT. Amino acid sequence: CASSGRTGTGDEKLFF.

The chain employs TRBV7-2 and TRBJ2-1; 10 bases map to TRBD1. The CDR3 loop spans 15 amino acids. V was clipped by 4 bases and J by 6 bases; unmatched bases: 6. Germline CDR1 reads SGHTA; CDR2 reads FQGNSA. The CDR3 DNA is TGTGCCAGCAGCTGGGGACAGGGGCTAGGCAATGAGCAGTTCTTC. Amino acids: CASSWGQGLGNEQFF. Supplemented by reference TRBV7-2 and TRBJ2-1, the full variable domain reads GAGVSQSPSNKVTEKGKDVELRCDPISGHTALYWYRQSLGQGLEFLIYFQGNSAPDKSGLPSDRFSAERTGGSVSTLTIQRTQQEDSAVYLCASSWGQGLGNEQFFGPGTRLTVL.

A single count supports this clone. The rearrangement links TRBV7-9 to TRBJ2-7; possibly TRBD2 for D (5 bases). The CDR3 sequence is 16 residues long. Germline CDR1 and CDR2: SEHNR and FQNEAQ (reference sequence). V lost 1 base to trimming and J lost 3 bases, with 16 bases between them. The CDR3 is CASSLERGLSRYEQYF. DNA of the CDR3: TGTGCCAGCAGCTTAGAACGGGGTCTCAGCCGCTACGAGCAGTACTTC.

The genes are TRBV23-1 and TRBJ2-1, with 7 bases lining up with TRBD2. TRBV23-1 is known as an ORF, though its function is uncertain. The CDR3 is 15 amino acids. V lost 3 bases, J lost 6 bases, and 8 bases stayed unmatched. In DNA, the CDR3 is TGCGCCAGCAGTCACGGGGGAGGGGTGGGCAATGAGCAGTTCTTC. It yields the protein CASSHGGGVGNEQFF.

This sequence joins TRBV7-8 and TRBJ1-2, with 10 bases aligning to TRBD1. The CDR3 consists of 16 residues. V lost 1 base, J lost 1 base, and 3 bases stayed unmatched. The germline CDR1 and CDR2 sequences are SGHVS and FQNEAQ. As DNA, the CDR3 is TGTGCCAGCAGCTTAGAGGGACAGGGGTTTAACTATGGCTACACCTTC. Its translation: CASSLEGQGFNYGYTF.

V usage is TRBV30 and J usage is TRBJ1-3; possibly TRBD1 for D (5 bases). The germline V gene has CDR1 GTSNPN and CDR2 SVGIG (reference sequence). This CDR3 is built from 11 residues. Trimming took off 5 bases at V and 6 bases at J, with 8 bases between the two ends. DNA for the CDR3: TGTGCCTGGGGGGGAGTAAACACCATATATTTT. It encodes CAWGGVNTIYF.

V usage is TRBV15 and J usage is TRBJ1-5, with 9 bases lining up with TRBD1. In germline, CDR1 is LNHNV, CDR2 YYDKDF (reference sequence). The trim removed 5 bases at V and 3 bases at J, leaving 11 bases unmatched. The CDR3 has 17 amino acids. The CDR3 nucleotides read TGTGCCACCAGCTCCACTGGGGGGACAGGGCACAATCAGCCCCAGCATTTT. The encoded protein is CATSSTGGTGHNQPQHF. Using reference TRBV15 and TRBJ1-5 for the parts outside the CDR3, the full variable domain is DAMVIQNPRYQVTQFGKPVTLSCSQTLNHNVMYWYQQKSSQAPKLLFHYYDKDFNNEADTPDNFQSRRPNTSFCFLDIRSPGLGDTAMYLCATSSTGGTGHNQPQHFGDGTRLSIL.

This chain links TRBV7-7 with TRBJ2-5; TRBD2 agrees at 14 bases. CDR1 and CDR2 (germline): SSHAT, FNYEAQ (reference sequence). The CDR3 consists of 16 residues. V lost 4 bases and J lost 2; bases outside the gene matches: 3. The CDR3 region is CASSYGLAGGQETQYF. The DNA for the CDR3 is TGTGCCAGCAGCTACGGACTAGCGGGGGGACAAGAGACCCAGTACTTC.

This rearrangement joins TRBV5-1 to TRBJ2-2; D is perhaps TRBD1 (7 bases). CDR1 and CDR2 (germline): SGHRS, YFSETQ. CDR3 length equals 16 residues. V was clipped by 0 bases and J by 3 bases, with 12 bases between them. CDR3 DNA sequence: TGCGCCAGCAGCTTGGCCGACAGGGAGGACACCGGGGAGCTGTTTTTT. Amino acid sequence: CASSLADREDTGELFF. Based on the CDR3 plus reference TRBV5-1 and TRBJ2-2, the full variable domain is KAGVTQTPRYLIKTRGQQVTLSCSPISGHRSVSWYQQTPGQGLQFLFEYFSETQRNKGNFPGRFSGRQFSNSRSEMNVSTLELGDSALYLCASSLADREDTGELFFGEGSRLTVL.

CDR3 nucleotides: TGTGCCAGCCTTCCCTTGGACAGGCAAACCTCCTACGAGCAGTACTTC. Translation gives CASLPLDRQTSYEQYF. The chain carries TRBV2 and TRBJ2-7; 7 bases align to TRBD1. The CDR3 contains 16 residues. V shed 8 bases and J 0 bases; nucleotides not matched to a gene: 13. CDR1 SNHLY and CDR2 FYNNEI come from the germline V gene.

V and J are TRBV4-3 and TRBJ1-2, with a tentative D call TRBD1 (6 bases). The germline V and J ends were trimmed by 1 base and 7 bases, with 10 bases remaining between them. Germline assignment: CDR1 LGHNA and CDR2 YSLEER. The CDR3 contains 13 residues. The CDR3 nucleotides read TGCGCCAGCAGCCAAGTCAGGGGTGGTGGCTACACCTTC. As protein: CASSQVRGGGYTF.

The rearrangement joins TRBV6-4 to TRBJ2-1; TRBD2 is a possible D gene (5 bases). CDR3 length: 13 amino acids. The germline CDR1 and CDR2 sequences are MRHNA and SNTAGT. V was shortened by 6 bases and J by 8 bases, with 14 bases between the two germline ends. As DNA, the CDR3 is TGTGCCAGCAGCCGAAGCCCGAGGGATGAGCAGTTCTTC. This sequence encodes CASSRSPRDEQFF.

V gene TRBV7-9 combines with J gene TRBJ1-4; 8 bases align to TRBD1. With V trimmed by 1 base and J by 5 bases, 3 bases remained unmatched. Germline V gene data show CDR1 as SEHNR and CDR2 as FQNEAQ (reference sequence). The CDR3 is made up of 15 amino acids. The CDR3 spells CASSLVGQENEKLFF. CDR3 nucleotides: TGTGCCAGCAGCTTAGTGGGACAGGAGAATGAAAAACTGTTTTTT.

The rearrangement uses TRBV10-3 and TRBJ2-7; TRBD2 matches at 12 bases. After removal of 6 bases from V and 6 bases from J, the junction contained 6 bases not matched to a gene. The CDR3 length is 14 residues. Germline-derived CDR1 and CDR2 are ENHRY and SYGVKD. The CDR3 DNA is TGTGCCATCAGCCCGGGACTAGCGGGTTTCGAGCAGTACTTC. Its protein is CAISPGLAGFEQYF.

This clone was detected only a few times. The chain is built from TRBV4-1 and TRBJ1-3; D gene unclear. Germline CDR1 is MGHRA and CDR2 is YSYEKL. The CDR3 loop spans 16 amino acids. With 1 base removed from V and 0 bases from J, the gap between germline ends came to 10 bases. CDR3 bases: TGCGCCAGCAGCCAAGTAACGGAGCCCTCTGGAAACACCATATATTTT. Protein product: CASSQVTEPSGNTIYF.

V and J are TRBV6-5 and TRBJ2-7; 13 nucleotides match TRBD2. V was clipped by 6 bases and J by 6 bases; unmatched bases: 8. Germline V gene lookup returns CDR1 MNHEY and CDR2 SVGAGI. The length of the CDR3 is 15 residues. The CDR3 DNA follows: TGTGCCAGCAGCCCCCGTGGACTAGCGGGAGCCGAGCAGTACTTC. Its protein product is CASSPRGLAGAEQYF.

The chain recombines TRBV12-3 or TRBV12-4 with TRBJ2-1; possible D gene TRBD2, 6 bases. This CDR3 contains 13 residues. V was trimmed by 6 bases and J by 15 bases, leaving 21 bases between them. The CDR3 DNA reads TGTGCCAGCAGCTCGGGAGAAGGGTTGCGATGGTTCTTC. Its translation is CASSSGEGLRWFF.

CDR3 protein: CAISAGTSGGVDTQYF. The CDR3 bases are TGTGCCATCAGTGCTGGGACTAGCGGAGGGGTGGATACGCAGTATTTT. V usage is TRBV10-3 and J usage is TRBJ2-3, with TRBD2 matching over 11 bases. This CDR3 region has 16 residues. V shed 4 bases and J 6 bases; nucleotides not matched to a gene: 9. Looked up from germline, CDR1 is ENHRY and CDR2 is SYGVKD.

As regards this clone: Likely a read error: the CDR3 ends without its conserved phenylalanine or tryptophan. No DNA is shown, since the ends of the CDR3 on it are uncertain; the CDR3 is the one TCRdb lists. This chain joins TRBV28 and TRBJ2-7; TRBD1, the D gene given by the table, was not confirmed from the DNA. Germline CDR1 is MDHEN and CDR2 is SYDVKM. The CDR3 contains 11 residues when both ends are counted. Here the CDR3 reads CASSSRTGFEL.